These T cell receptor beta chains were read from a single sample in a study of blood T cell repertoires in COVID-19. TCRdb keeps only in-frame clones here, not all; method: immunoSEQ multiplex PCR. The table lists 55,000 to 75,000 clones, roughly 86% of them singletons. Source material: peripheral blood. The receptor source for this set is a man between 60 and 70 years old with acute or convalescent COVID-19. Both conserved end residues are part of each CDR3. D genes are given only for firm matches. A clone size is listed for some rows: how often the clone was seen (once, few, many), or a class if it is expanded.

TRBD1	TRBJ1-3	TRBV6-1	-	TGTGCCAGCAGTGAAGCGGACAGGGCTAGAAACACCATATATTTT	CASSEADRARNTIYF
-	TRBJ1-6	TRBV27	-	TGTGCCAGCAGTTACATGGCCTATAATTCACCCCTCCACTTT	CASSYMAYNSPLHF
-	TRBJ1-6	TRBV10-1	-	TGCGCCAGCAGCAGGGACATCGCGAATTCACCCCTCCACTTT	CASSRDIANSPLHF
-	TRBJ1-1	TRBV2	-	TGTGCCAGCAGCATTCGAGTTGAAACTGAAGCTTTCTTT	CASSIRVETEAFF
-	TRBJ1-1	TRBV10-2	-	TGCGCCAGCACTGTACAGGGGAACACTGAAGCTTTCTTT	CASTVQGNTEAFF
TRBD1	TRBJ1-2	TRBV5-5	-	TGTGCCAGCAGCATGGGGACAGGAGTCGGTTTCTATGGCTACACCTTC	CASSMGTGVGFYGYTF
-	TRBJ1-5	TRBV6-6	-	TGTGCCAGCAGTTACTCGACAGGAGACAATCGGCCCCAGCATTTT	CASSYSTGDNRPQHF
-	TRBJ1-2	TRBV30	-	TGTGCCTGGATCCCTCTGCCGGGAGGGAACTATGGCTACACCTTC	CAWIPLPGGNYGYTF
TRBD1	TRBJ2-5	TRBV6-5	-	TGTGCCAGCATGCTCAGAACAGGGGGAAAAGAGACCCAGTACTTC	CASMLRTGGKETQYF
-	TRBJ1-3	TRBV11-2	-	TGTGCCAGCAGCTTATTCCCCACTCAATCTGGAAACACCATATATTTT	CASSLFPTQSGNTIYF
-	TRBJ1-4	TRBV7-9	-	TGTGCCAGCAGCTTAGTAACAAATGAAAAACTGTTTTTT	CASSLVTNEKLFF
TRBD1	TRBJ1-2	TRBV19	-	TGTGCCAGTAGACCTAGGACAGGGTCCAACTATGGCTACACCTTC	CASRPRTGSNYGYTF
TRBD1	TRBJ1-6	TRBV5-1	-	TGCGCCAGCAGGGGCTTTCCGGGACAGGGTAATTCACCCCTCCACTTT	CASRGFPGQGNSPLHF
-	TRBJ2-1	TRBV6-6	-	TGTGCCAGCAGCCGACAGACCTACAATGAGCAGTTCTTC	CASSRQTYNEQFF
TRBD1	TRBJ1-2	TRBV19	once	TGTGCCAGTAGTATCCCGGGACAGATCTATGGCTACACCTTC	CASSIPGQIYGYTF
TRBD1	TRBJ1-5	TRBV28	-	TGTGCCAGCAGTTTAAACAGGGGTGCAAGCAATCAGCCCCAGCATTTT	CASSLNRGASNQPQHF
-	TRBJ2-5	TRBV7-9	-	TGTGCCAGCAGCTTAGGCAGACAGGTACAAGAGACCCAGTACTTC	CASSLGRQVQETQYF
-	TRBJ1-4	TRBV5-8	medium-sized	TGTGCCAGCAGGATCAGGACTGGAGAAAAACTGTTTTTT	CASRIRTGEKLFF
-	TRBJ2-7	TRBV4-1	-	TGCGCCAGCAGCCATGATCCAGCCGGGGGGCAGCGCTACGAGCAGTACTTC	CASSHDPAGGQRYEQYF
TRBD1	TRBJ1-2	TRBV27	few	TGTGCCAGCAGAGGGGGCAGGAGCTACACCTTC	CASRGGRSYTF
-	TRBJ1-1	TRBV2	-	TGTGCCAGCATAGCGAGAAACACTGAAGCTTTCTTT	CASIARNTEAFF
-	TRBJ1-6	TRBV19	-	TGTGCCAGTAGTATTTCGTGGACAGCAAATTCACCCCTCCACTTT	CASSISWTANSPLHF
-	TRBJ1-1	TRBV15	-	TGTGCCACCAGCAGAGACGGGATGAACACTGAAGCTTTCTTT	CATSRDGMNTEAFF
-	TRBJ1-6	TRBV12-3/TRBV12-4	-	TGTGCCAGCAGTTCGAGTCCCAATTCACCCCTCCACTTT	CASSSSPNSPLHF
TRBD1	TRBJ2-7	TRBV6-5	-	TGTGCCAGCAGTATTACTCGGACAGGGAGGTACGAGCAGTACTTC	CASSITRTGRYEQYF
TRBD1	TRBJ1-2	TRBV3-1/TRBV3-2	few	TGTGCCAGCAGCCAGGGTGACAGGGCGGGCGGCTATGGCTACACCTTC	CASSQGDRAGGYGYTF
TRBD1	TRBJ1-3	TRBV3-1/TRBV3-2	-	TGTGCCAGCAGCCACAGGACAGGGGGCCTCCCTAGCTCTGGAAACACCATATATTTT	CASSHRTGGLPSSGNTIYF
-	TRBJ1-1	TRBV19	few	TGTGCCAGTAGAACGGGAGAGGGGAGGTTCGGCACTGAAGCTTTCTTT	CASRTGEGRFGTEAFF
-	TRBJ1-6	TRBV9	once	TGTGCCAGCAGCGTAGTAGGGGGAGAGGCACCCCTCCACTTT	CASSVVGGEAPLHF
TRBD1	TRBJ1-1	TRBV5-6	once	TGTGCCAGCAGTCGAGAGGGGGCTTTGAGGGTTACTGAAGCTTTCTTT	CASSREGALRVTEAFF